The 12 T cell receptor beta chains below all came from one sample that was sequenced in a study of shared clonotypes between healthy human individuals. The data were produced by immunoSEQ multiplex PCR, yet TCRdb's version contains in-frame clones alone and is incomplete. The sample consists of about 1.1 million clones, roughly 80% of them appearing once. Specimen: memory CD4+ T cells from PBMCs. Subset defined: CD45RA-negative fraction. These receptors originate from a man aged 18 to 29 in good health. Some clones in this sample may be carry-over from other donors' samples.

The rearrangement links TRBV28 to TRBJ2-7, with TRBD1 identical over 7 bases. Unmatched junction bases numbered 12, after V lost 4 bases and J lost 0 bases. Germline V CDR1 and CDR2: MDHEN, SYDVKM. The CDR3 totals 17 residues. The CDR3 spells CASSSSPGTANSYEQYF. For the CDR3, the DNA is TGTGCCAGCAGTTCCTCTCCCGGGACAGCCAACTCCTACGAGCAGTACTTC.

This chain joins TRBV18 and TRBJ1-6; D gene unclear. The length of the CDR3 is 14 residues. Germline CDR1 reads KGHSH; CDR2 reads LQKENI. V gave up 2 bases and J gave up 9 bases, with 11 bases separating them. DNA of the CDR3: TGTGCCAGCTCACCAGGGGAAGGGCGTTCACCCCTCCACTTT. This encodes CASSPGEGRSPLHF.

CDR3 amino acids: CASSPAGGHTEAFF. DNA of the CDR3: TGTGCCAGCTCACCGGCAGGGGGCCACACTGAAGCTTTCTTT. V is TRBV18 and J is TRBJ1-1, with 8 bases fitting TRBD1. The CDR3 runs to 14 residues. Germline V gene data show CDR1 as KGHSH and CDR2 as LQKENI. V shed 3 bases, J shed 3 bases, and the junction held 3 bases outside the gene matches.

The rearrangement uses TRBV7-2 and TRBJ2-1, with 12 bases fitting TRBD2. Germline CDR1 and CDR2: SGHTA and FQGNSA. The CDR3 is made up of 18 amino acids. V gave up 2 bases and J gave up 4 bases; unmatched junction bases: 9. CDR3 residues: CASSLLWTSGEVYNEQFF. CDR3 nucleotide sequence: TGTGCCAGCAGCTTACTATGGACTAGCGGGGAAGTTTACAATGAGCAGTTCTTC. The entire variable domain, with the rest obtained from reference TRBV7-2 and TRBJ2-1, is as follows: GAGVSQSPSNKVTEKGKDVELRCDPISGHTALYWYRQSLGQGLEFLIYFQGNSAPDKSGLPSDRFSAERTGGSVSTLTIQRTQQEDSAVYLCASSLLWTSGEVYNEQFFGPGTRLTVL.

Worth noting for this clone: Other nucleotide sequences from this sample produce the same CDR3. This chain uses TRBV18 with TRBJ2-7; the match to TRBD1 covers 10 bases. Germline V gene lookup returns CDR1 KGHSH and CDR2 LQKENI. This CDR3 comprises 15 residues. V lost 0 bases and J lost 1; bases outside the gene matches: 0. The CDR3 nucleotides are TGTGCCAGCTCACCACCGGGACAGGGGTCCTACGAGCAGTACTTC. As protein: CASSPPGQGSYEQYF. Together with reference TRBV18 and TRBJ2-7, the CDR3 gives the full variable domain: NAGVMQNPRHLVRRRGQEARLRCSPMKGHSHVYWYRQLPEEGLKFMVYLQKENIIDESGMPKERFSAEFPKEGPSILRIQQVVRGDSAAYFCASSPPGQGSYEQYFGPGTRLTVT.

The CDR3 reads CASKGSNYGYTF. DNA of the CDR3: TGTGCCAGCAAAGGGAGTAACTATGGCTACACCTTC. The rearrangement uses TRBV28 and TRBJ1-2; D gene uncertain. Looked up from germline, CDR1 is MDHEN and CDR2 is SYDVKM. V was cut by 7 bases and J by 1 base, with 7 bases left in between. CDR3 length: 12 residues.

This clone showed up just once. This chain links TRBV5-5 with TRBJ2-7; D remains ambiguous. Per the germline V gene, CDR1 is SGHKS and CDR2 is YYEKEE (reference sequence). Trimming cost V 1 base and J 0 bases, with 8 bases left between them. The CDR3 is 14 amino acids. CDR3 residues: CASSLSVLSYEQYF. The CDR3 region has the DNA TGTGCCAGCAGCTTGTCTGTCCTCTCCTACGAGCAGTACTTC.

About this clone itself: Other DNA sequences in this sample translate to the same CDR3. The V and J genes are TRBV2 and TRBJ2-7; unclear D gene. Germline CDR1 reads SNHLY; CDR2 reads FYNNEI. The germline V and J ends were trimmed by 5 bases and 4 bases, with 6 bases remaining between them. The CDR3 has 11 amino acids. CDR3 in DNA: TGTGCCAGCAGTTCGGGTTACGAGCAGTACTTC. It codes for CASSSGYEQYF.

The J gene is TRBJ2-5, the V gene TRBV11-2, with 9 bases lining up with TRBD1. V was pared by 5 bases and J by 5 bases, with 6 bases of the junction left unmatched. The CDR3 is 14 amino acids. The germline V gene has CDR1 SGHAT and CDR2 FQNNGV. CDR3 DNA: TGTGCCAGCAGCCCAGGGACAGGGTTTGAGACCCAGTACTTC. Protein product: CASSPGTGFETQYF.

CDR3 residues: CAWSTGNQPQHF. In DNA form, the CDR3 reads TGTGCCTGGAGTACTGGGAATCAGCCCCAGCATTTT. This chain connects TRBV30 to TRBJ1-5; D gene unclear. CDR1 and CDR2 (germline): GTSNPN, SVGIG (reference sequence). CDR3 size: 12 residues. Trimming removed 2 bases from V and 4 bases from J, with 6 bases in between.

The V call is TRBV19, the J call TRBJ2-1, with 7 bases that match TRBD2. Trimming at V came to 2 bases and at J to 6 bases, leaving 7 bases not matched to a gene. Germline V gene sequence: CDR1 LNHDA, CDR2 SQIVND (reference sequence). This CDR3 contains 15 residues. DNA of the CDR3: TGTGCCAGTAGTATAACGCGGGAGATATCCAATGAGCAGTTCTTC. Translation gives CASSITREISNEQFF.

This clone was seen a handful of times. The chain uses TRBV9 and TRBJ1-1; no clear D. Germline V lookup: CDR1 SGDLS, CDR2 YYNGEE. Trimming took 3 bases from V and 4 from J, leaving 10 bases between them. CDR3 length: 13 amino acids. The CDR3 is CASSGRISTEAFF. In DNA, the CDR3 is TGTGCCAGCAGCGGTAGAATCTCCACTGAAGCTTTCTTT.